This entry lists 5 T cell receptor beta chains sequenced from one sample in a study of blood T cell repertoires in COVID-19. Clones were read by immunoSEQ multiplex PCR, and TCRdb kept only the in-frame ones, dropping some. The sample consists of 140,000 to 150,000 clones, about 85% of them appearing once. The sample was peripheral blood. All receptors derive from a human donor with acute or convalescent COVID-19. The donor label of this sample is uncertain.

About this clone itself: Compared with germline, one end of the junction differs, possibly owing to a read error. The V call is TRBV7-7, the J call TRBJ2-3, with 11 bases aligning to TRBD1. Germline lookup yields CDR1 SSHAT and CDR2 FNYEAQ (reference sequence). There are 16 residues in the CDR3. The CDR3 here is CASSHDPGQGVVAQYF. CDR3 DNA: TGTGCTAGCAGTCACGATCCGGGACAGGGGGTGGTGGCGCAGTATTTT.

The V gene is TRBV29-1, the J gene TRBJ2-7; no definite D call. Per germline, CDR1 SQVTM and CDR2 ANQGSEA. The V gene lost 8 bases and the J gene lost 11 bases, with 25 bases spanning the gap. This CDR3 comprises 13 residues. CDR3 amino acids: CSPTRDGDLREYV. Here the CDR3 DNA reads TGCAGCCCCACCCGTGACGGAGACCTACGAGAGTACGTC.

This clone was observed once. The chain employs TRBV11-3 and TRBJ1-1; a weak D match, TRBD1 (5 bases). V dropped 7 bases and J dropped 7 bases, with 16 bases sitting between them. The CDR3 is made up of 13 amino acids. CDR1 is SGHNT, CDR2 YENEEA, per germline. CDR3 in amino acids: CASKEGPVGEAFF. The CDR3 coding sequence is TGTGCCAGCAAGGAGGGGCCCGTGGGTGAAGCTTTCTTT.

The CDR3 DNA sequence: TGTGCCAGTAGTATCGTGTACAGAACATCCGCTAACTATGGCTACACCTTC. The encoded protein is CASSIVYRTSANYGYTF. The gene calls are TRBV19 and TRBJ1-2; D is uncertain. Germline V CDR1 and CDR2: LNHDA, SQIVND (reference sequence). The CDR3 runs to 17 residues. The ends were cut back, 3 bases at V and 0 bases at J, with 17 bases in the middle.

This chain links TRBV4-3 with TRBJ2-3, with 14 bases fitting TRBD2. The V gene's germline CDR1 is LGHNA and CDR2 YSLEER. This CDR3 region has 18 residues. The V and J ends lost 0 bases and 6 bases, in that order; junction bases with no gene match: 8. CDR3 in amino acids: CASSQDIGLAGGEDTQYF. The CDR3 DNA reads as TGCGCCAGCAGCCAAGATATAGGACTAGCGGGAGGAGAGGATACGCAGTATTTT.